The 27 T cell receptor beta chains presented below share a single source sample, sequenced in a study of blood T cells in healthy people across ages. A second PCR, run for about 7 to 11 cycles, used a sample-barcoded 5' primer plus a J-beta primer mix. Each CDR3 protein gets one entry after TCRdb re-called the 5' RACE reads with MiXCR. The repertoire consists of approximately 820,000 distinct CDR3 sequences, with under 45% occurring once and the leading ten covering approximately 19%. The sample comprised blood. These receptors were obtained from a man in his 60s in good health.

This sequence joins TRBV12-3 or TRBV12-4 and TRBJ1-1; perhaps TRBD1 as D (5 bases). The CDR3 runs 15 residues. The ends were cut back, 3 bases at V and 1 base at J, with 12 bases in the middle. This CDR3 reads CASSLGFGANTEAFF. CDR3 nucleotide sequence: TGTGCCAGCAGTTTGGGGTTTGGGGCGAACACTGAAGCTTTCTTT.

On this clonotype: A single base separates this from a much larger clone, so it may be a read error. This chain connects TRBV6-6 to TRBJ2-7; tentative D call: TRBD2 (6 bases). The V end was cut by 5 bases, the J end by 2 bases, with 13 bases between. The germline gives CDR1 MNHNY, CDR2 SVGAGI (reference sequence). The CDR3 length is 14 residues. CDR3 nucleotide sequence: TGTGCCAGCAGTGTACGGGGGTCTACCTACGAGCAGTACTTC. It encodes CASSVRGSTYEQYF.

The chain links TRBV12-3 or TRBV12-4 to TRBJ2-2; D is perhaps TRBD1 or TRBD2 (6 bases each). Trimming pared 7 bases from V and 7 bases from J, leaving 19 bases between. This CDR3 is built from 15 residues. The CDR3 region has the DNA TGTGCCAGCACCATTTCCCGGGGGCGAAGCGGGGAGCTGTTTTTT. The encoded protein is CASTISRGRSGELFF.

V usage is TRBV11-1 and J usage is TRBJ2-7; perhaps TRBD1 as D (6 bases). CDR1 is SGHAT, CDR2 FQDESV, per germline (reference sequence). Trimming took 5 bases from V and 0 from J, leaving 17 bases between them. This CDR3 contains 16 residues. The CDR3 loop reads CASSPLGRTVSYEQYF. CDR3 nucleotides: TGTGCCAGCAGCCCCTTAGGGCGGACAGTCTCCTACGAGCAGTACTTC.

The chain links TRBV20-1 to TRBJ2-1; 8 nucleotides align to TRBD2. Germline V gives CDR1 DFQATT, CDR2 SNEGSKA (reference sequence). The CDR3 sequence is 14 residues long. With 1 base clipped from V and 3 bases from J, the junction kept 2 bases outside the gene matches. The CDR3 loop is CSARGLAGYNEQFF. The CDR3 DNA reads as TGCAGTGCTAGAGGGCTAGCGGGCTACAATGAGCAGTTCTTC.

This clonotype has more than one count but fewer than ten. The CDR3 loop is CASGQGLSYEQYF. In DNA form, the CDR3 reads TGTGCCAGCGGACAGGGTCTGTCCTACGAGCAGTACTTC. The chain links TRBV2 to TRBJ2-7, with 8 nucleotides matching TRBD1. From germline, CDR1 is SNHLY and CDR2 FYNNEI. Germline trimming cut 8 bases from V and 1 base from J; bases unmatched to any gene: 4. The CDR3 loop spans 13 amino acids.

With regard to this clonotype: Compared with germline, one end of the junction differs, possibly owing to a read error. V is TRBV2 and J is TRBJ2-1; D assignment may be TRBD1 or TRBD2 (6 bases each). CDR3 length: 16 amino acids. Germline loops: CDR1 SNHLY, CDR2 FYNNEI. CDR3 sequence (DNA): TGTGCCGGCAGTGAAACTAGCCTAAAGAATACAGGGGAGCAGTTCTTC. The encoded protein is CAGSETSLKNTGEQFF.

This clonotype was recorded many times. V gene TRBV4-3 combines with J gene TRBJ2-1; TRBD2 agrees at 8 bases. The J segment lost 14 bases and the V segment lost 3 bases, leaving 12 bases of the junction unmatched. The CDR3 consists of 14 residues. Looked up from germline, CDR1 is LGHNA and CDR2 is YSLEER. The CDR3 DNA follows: TGCGCCAGCAGCCAGGATCGACTAGCGTGGCCTAAGTTCTTC. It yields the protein CASSQDRLAWPKFF.

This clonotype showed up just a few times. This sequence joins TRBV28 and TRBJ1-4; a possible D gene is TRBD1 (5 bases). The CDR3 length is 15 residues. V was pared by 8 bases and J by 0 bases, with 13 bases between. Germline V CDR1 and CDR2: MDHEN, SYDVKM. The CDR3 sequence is CASAQGGPTNEKLFF. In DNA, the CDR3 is TGTGCCAGCGCGCAGGGAGGACCAACTAATGAAAAACTGTTTTTT.

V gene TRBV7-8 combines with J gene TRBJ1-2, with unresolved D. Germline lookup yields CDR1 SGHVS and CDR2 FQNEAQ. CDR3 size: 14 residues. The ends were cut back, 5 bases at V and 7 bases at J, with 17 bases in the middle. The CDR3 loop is CASSERAESSGYTF. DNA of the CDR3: TGTGCCAGCAGCGAGAGGGCTGAATCCTCTGGCTACACCTTC.

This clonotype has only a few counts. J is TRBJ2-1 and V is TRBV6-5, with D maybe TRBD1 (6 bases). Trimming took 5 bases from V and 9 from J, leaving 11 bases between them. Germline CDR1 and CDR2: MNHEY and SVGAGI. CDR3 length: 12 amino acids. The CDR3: CASSQGSSEQFF. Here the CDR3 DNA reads TGTGCCAGCAGTCAGGGGTCGAGTGAGCAGTTCTTC.

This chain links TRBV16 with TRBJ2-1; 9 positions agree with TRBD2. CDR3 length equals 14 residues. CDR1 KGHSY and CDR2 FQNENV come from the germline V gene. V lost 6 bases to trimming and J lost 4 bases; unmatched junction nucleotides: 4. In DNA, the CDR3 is TGTGCCAGCAGTGTTCTAGCGGGGTACAATGAGCAGTTCTTC. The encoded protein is CASSVLAGYNEQFF.

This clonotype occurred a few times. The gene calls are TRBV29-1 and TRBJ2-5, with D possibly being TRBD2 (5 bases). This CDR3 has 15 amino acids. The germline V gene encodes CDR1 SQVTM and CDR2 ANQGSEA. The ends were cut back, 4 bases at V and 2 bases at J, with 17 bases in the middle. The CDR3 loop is CSVVNPGWAQETQYF. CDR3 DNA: TGCAGCGTTGTAAATCCGGGGTGGGCTCAAGAGACCCAGTACTTC.

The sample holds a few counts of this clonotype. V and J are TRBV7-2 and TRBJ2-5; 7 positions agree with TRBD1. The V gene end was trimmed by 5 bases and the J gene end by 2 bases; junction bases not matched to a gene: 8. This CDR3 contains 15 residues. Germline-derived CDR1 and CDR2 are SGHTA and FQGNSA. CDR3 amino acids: CASSVSTGWQETQYF. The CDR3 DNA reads TGTGCCAGCAGCGTCTCGACAGGGTGGCAAGAGACCCAGTACTTC.

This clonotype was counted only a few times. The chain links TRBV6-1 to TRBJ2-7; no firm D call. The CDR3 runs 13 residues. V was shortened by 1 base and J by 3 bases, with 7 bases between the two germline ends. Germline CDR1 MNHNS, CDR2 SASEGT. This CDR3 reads CASSEVASYEQYF. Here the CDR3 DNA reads TGTGCCAGCAGTGAAGTGGCCAGCTACGAGCAGTACTTC.

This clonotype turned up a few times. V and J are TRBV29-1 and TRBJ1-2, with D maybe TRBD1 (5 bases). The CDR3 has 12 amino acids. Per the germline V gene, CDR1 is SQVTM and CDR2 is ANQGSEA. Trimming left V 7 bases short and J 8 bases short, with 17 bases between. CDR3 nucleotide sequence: TGCAGCGCCGTTGGGACTCTGGAGGGCTACACCTTC. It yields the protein CSAVGTLEGYTF.

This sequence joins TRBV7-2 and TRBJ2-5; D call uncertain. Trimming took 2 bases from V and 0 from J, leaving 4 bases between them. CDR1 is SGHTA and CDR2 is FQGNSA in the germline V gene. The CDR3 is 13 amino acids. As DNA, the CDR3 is TGTGCCAGCAGCTTACACCACCAAGAGACCCAGTACTTC. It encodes CASSLHHQETQYF.

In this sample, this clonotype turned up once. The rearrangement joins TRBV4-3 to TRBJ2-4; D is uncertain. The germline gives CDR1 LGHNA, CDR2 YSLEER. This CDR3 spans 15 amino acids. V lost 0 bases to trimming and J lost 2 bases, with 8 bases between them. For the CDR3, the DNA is TGCGCCAGCAGCCAAGAAGTAGGGACCAAAAACATTCAGTACTTC. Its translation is CASSQEVGTKNIQYF.

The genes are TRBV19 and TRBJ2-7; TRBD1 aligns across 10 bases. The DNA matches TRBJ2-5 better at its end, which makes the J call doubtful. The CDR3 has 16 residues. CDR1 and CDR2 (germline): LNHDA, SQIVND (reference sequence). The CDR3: CASSIVGQGSGETQYF. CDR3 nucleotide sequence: TGTGCCAGTAGTATAGTGGGACAGGGGTCGGGTGAGACCCAGTACTTC.

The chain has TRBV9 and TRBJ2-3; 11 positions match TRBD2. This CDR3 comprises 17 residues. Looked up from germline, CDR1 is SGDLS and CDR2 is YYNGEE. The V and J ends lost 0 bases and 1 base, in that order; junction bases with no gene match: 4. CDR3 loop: CASSVGLAGRRTDTQYF. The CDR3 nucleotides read TGTGCCAGCAGCGTAGGACTAGCGGGGAGACGCACAGATACGCAGTATTTT. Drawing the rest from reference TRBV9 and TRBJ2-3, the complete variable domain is DSGVTQTPKHLITATGQRVTLRCSPRSGDLSVYWYQQSLDQGLQFLIQYYNGEERAKGNILERFSAQQFPDLHSELNLSSLELGDSALYFCASSVGLAGRRTDTQYFGPGTRLTVL.

The CDR3 DNA reads TGTGCCAGCACCGCGCTTCCTGAGGCAACAACTAATGAAAAACTGTTTTTT. It translates to CASTALPEATTNEKLFF. The chain carries TRBV27 and TRBJ1-4; the D is unclear. Per germline, CDR1 MNHEY and CDR2 SMNVEV (reference sequence). Trimming stripped 7 bases from V and 0 bases from J, with 18 bases between. The CDR3 is made up of 17 amino acids.

For the CDR3, the DNA is TGTGCCAGCAGGCGCGGGACAGGGGGCTGGCCCCAGCATTTT. Protein product: CASRRGTGGWPQHF. The V call is TRBV6-2 or TRBV6-3, the J call TRBJ1-5, with 12 bases matching TRBD1. Per germline, CDR1 MNHEY and CDR2 SVGEGT. The CDR3 spans 14 residues. With 6 bases clipped from V and 9 bases from J, the junction kept 6 bases outside the gene matches.

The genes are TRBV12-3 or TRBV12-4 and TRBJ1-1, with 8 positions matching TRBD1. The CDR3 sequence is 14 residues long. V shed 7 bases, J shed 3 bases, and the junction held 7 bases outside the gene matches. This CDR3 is CASTSGGSYTEAFF. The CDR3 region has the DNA TGTGCCAGCACCTCAGGGGGCTCGTACACTGAAGCTTTCTTT.

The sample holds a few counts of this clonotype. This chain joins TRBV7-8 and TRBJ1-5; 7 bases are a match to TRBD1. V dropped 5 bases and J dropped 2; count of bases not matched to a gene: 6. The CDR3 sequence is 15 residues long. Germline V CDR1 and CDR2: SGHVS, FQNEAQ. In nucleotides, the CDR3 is TGTGCCAGCAGCCCCCCCGGGACAGGCAATCAGCCCCAGCATTTT. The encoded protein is CASSPPGTGNQPQHF. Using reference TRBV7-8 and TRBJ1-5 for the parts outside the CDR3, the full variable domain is GAGVSQSPRYKVAKRGQDVALRCDPISGHVSLFWYQQALGQGPEFLTYFQNEAQLDKSGLPSDRFFAERPEGSVSTLKIQRTQQEDSAVYLCASSPPGTGNQPQHFGDGTRLSIL.

The DNA of the CDR3 is TGCGCCAGCAGCCAAGATTTTAAGGACATCGGTGAAAAACTGTTTTTT. Translated, it gives CASSQDFKDIGEKLFF. V gene TRBV4-3 combines with J gene TRBJ1-4; D possibly corresponds to TRBD1 (5 bases). The CDR3 sequence is 16 residues long. Trimming shortened V by 0 bases and J by 7 bases, and 15 bases separated the two germline ends. Germline V gives CDR1 LGHNA, CDR2 YSLEER.

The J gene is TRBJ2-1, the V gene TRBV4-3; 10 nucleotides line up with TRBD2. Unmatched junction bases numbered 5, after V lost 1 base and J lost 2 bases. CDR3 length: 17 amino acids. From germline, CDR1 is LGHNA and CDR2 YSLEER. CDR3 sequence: CASSQGVLAGAYNEQFF. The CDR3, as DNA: TGCGCCAGCAGCCAAGGGGTCCTAGCGGGGGCCTACAATGAGCAGTTCTTC.

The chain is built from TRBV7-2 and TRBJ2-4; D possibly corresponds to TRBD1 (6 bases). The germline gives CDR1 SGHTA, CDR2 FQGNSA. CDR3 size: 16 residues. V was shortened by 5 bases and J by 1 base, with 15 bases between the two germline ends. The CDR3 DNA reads TGTGCCAGCAGCGCGGACAGTTCCTCGGCCAAAAACATTCAGTACTTC. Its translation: CASSADSSSAKNIQYF.